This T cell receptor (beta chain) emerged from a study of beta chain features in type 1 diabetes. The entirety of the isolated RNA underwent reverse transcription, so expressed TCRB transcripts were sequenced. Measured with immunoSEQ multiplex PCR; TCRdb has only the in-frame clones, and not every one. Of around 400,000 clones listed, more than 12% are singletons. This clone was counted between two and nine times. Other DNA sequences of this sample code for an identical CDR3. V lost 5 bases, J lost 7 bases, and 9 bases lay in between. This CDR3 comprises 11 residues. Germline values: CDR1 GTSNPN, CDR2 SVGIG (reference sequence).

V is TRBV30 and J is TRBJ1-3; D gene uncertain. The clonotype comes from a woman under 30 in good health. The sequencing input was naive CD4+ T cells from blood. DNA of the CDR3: TGTGCCTGGGGAGGCGGGAACACCATATATTTT. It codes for CAWGGGNTIYF.